What follows are 21 T cell receptor beta chains derived from one specimen sequenced in a study of blood T cell repertoires in COVID-19. Only in-frame clones appear in the TCRdb table, and some are missing; sequencing was by immunoSEQ multiplex PCR. The sample holds 120,000 to 150,000 clones, around nine tenths seen once. The sample was peripheral blood. Receptors originate from a woman aged 40 to 50 with acute or convalescent COVID-19.

The CDR3 bases are TGCGCCAGCAGCCAAGCCCTCGGGGGGCGCCTGAACACTGAAGCTTTCTTT. It specifies CASSQALGGRLNTEAFF. The chain joins TRBV4-3 to TRBJ1-1; the D gene is possibly TRBD1 (6 bases). The ends were cut back, 1 base at V and 0 bases at J, with 15 bases in the middle. Per germline, CDR1 LGHNA and CDR2 YSLEER. The CDR3 extends over 17 amino acids.

The chain carries TRBV18 and TRBJ1-2; D might be TRBD1 (6 bases). This CDR3 contains 15 residues. Trimming removed 3 bases at V and 4 bases at J, with 15 bases between. Germline V lookup: CDR1 KGHSH, CDR2 LQKENI. The CDR3 spells CASSPSTQGSYGYTF. CDR3 coding DNA: TGTGCCAGCTCACCCTCTACCCAGGGGTCCTATGGCTACACCTTC.

This chain uses TRBV7-6 with TRBJ1-1; D gene ambiguous. CDR1 is SGHVS, CDR2 FNYEAQ, per germline. V lost 1 base and J lost 0, with 9 bases in between. The CDR3 covers 15 residues. CDR3 nucleotides: TGTGCCAGCAGCTTAGGAGCGCCTTTGAACACTGAAGCTTTCTTT. Translation gives CASSLGAPLNTEAFF. The variable domain in full, with the rest retrieved from reference TRBV7-6 and TRBJ1-1, is GAGVSQSPRYKVTKRGQDVALRCDPISGHVSLYWYRQALGQGPEFLTYFNYEAQQDKSGLPNDRFSAERPEGSISTLTIQRTEQRDSAMYRCASSLGAPLNTEAFFGQGTRLTVV.

This chain links TRBV19 with TRBJ1-3; unclear D gene. Germline values: CDR1 LNHDA, CDR2 SQIVND (reference sequence). V dropped 3 bases and J dropped 0 bases, with 12 bases sitting between them. This CDR3 is built from 16 residues. The CDR3 sequence is CASSILGATSGNTIYF. The CDR3 bases are TGTGCCAGTAGTATTTTAGGAGCAACCTCTGGAAACACCATATATTTT. Filled out from reference TRBV19 and TRBJ1-3, the complete variable domain reads DGGITQSPKYLFRKEGQNVTLSCEQNLNHDAMYWYRQDPGQGLRLIYYSQIVNDFQKGDIAEGYSVSREKKESFPLTVTSAQKNPTAFYLCASSILGATSGNTIYFGEGSWLTVV.

The chain joins TRBV7-6 to TRBJ2-1; a possible D gene is TRBD2 (6 bases). The germline gives CDR1 SGHVS, CDR2 FNYEAQ. The CDR3 is made up of 15 amino acids. Trimming shortened V by 4 bases and J by 3 bases, and 13 bases separated the two germline ends. The CDR3 nucleotides are TGTGCCAGCAGCTCGCAGACTAGTGGCTACAATGAGCAGTTCTTC. This sequence encodes CASSSQTSGYNEQFF.

A single count supports this clone. This chain joins TRBV7-2 and TRBJ1-3; the D is unclear. V lost 4 bases, J lost 4 bases, and 8 bases lay in between. The CDR3 runs to 13 residues. Germline-derived CDR1 and CDR2 are SGHTA and FQGNSA. This chain's CDR3 is CASSSLRGNTIYF. As DNA, the CDR3 is TGTGCCAGCAGCTCGCTTAGAGGAAACACCATATATTTT. Using reference TRBV7-2 and TRBJ1-3 for the parts outside the CDR3, the full variable domain is GAGVSQSPSNKVTEKGKDVELRCDPISGHTALYWYRQSLGQGLEFLIYFQGNSAPDKSGLPSDRFSAERTGGSVSTLTIQRTQQEDSAVYLCASSSLRGNTIYFGEGSWLTVV.

The chain is built from TRBV6-1 and TRBJ2-7; 11 bases agree with TRBD2. J lost 3 bases, V lost 6 bases, and 4 bases had no gene match. The length of the CDR3 is 14 residues. Per germline, CDR1 MNHNS and CDR2 SASEGT. The CDR3 DNA is TGTGCCAGCAGCCATGGACTAGCGGGCTACGAGCAGTACTTC. As protein: CASSHGLAGYEQYF.

In regard to this clone: The junction does not match germline at one end; this may be a read error. The CDR3: CSSSEGSRAVF. In DNA form, the CDR3 reads TGCAGCTCATCGGAGGGTAGCAGGGCCGTTTTT. The chain carries TRBV20-1 and TRBJ1-1; a weak D match, TRBD1 (5 bases). The germline gives CDR1 DFQATT, CDR2 SNEGSKA (reference sequence). CDR3 size: 11 residues.

Only a few counts were recorded for this clone. The gene calls are TRBV20-1 and TRBJ2-3, with 9 bases aligning to TRBD2. Germline-derived CDR1 and CDR2 are DFQATT and SNEGSKA (reference sequence). CDR3 size: 11 residues. Trimming cost V 8 bases and J 8 bases; bases outside gene matches: 5. The CDR3 DNA is TGCAGTCCGACTAGCGGAAGTACGCAGTATTTT. Protein sequence: CSPTSGSTQYF.

The chain couples TRBV6-1 to TRBJ2-1; no reliable D call. The V and J ends lost 1 base and 0 bases respectively, with 7 bases between them. The CDR3 extends over 15 amino acids. Germline lookup yields CDR1 MNHNS and CDR2 SASEGT. CDR3 residues: CASSEVDSSYNEQFF. The CDR3 coding sequence is TGTGCCAGCAGTGAAGTAGATAGCTCCTACAATGAGCAGTTCTTC.

This sequence joins TRBV7-2 and TRBJ1-5, with no clear D. Germline lookup yields CDR1 SGHTA and CDR2 FQGNSA. The CDR3 length is 18 residues. Trimming left V 1 base short and J 0 bases short, with 16 bases between. Written as DNA, the CDR3 is TGTGCCAGCAGCTTAGACCGGGGAGGCCCTTATAGCAATCAGCCCCAGCATTTT. Translation: CASSLDRGGPYSNQPQHF.

This sequence joins TRBV4-3 and TRBJ2-3; 8 bases fit TRBD1. Germline V gene data show CDR1 as LGHNA and CDR2 as YSLEER. The CDR3 contains 14 residues. V lost 4 bases to trimming and J lost 5 bases; unmatched junction nucleotides: 5. CDR3 sequence: CASSPGTGQDTQYF. The CDR3 DNA follows: TGCGCCAGCAGCCCGGGGACAGGCCAAGATACGCAGTATTTT.

The chain couples TRBV10-3 to TRBJ1-2, with 8 bases lining up with TRBD1. The CDR3 has 14 residues. The V gene end was trimmed by 7 bases and the J gene end by 7 bases; junction bases not matched to a gene: 11. Germline-derived CDR1 and CDR2 are ENHRY and SYGVKD. In nucleotides, the CDR3 is TGTGCCATCACCGGGGACAGGTTATCTGGTGGCTACACCTTC. It is translated as CAITGDRLSGGYTF.

This chain uses TRBV5-4 with TRBJ1-4; the D is unclear. V was pared by 1 base and J by 3 bases, with 10 bases between. This CDR3 has 15 residues. From germline, CDR1 is SGHNT and CDR2 YYREEE (reference sequence). This CDR3 reads CASSLSPTANEKLFF. The CDR3 DNA reads as TGTGCCAGCAGCTTGAGTCCAACGGCTAATGAAAAACTGTTTTTT.

This clone was seen once. This sequence joins TRBV4-1 and TRBJ1-1, with 9 nucleotides matching TRBD1. The CDR3 totals 17 residues. V gave up 1 base and J gave up 0 bases; unmatched junction bases: 6. Germline V CDR1 and CDR2: MGHRA, YSYEKL. The CDR3 DNA reads TGCGCCAGCAGCCAAGCTCGGACAGGGGCCATGAACACTGAAGCTTTCTTT. Residues: CASSQARTGAMNTEAFF.

The V and J genes are TRBV7-3 and TRBJ1-6; 7 bases line up with TRBD1. Germline CDR1 is SGHTA and CDR2 is FQGTGA. Trimming cost V 4 bases and J 7 bases; bases outside gene matches: 7. CDR3 length: 15 residues. Here the CDR3 reads CASSSTGTDNSPLHF. The CDR3 DNA reads TGTGCCAGCAGCTCCACCGGGACAGACAATTCACCCCTCCACTTT.

V gene TRBV5-1 combines with J gene TRBJ2-1; TRBD2 matches at 8 bases. In germline, CDR1 is SGHRS, CDR2 YFSETQ. The CDR3 has 14 residues. After removal of 4 bases from V and 5 bases from J, the junction contained 5 bases not matched to a gene. CDR3 sequence: CASSLRGGDNEQFF. CDR3 nucleotides: TGCGCCAGCAGCCTCCGGGGGGGGGACAATGAGCAGTTCTTC.

J is TRBJ2-7 and V is TRBV4-2, with 14 positions matching TRBD2. The V gene's germline CDR1 is LGHNA and CDR2 YNFKEQ. This CDR3 spans 18 amino acids. Trimming cost V 0 bases and J 3 bases; bases outside gene matches: 7. CDR3 bases: TGTGCCAGCAGCCAAGATAAGGGACTAGCGGGAGAGGTCTACGAGCAGTACTTC. It is translated as CASSQDKGLAGEVYEQYF.

The rearrangement links TRBV9 to TRBJ2-4; D call uncertain. The CDR3 is made up of 14 amino acids. V was trimmed by 5 bases and J by 1 base, leaving 10 bases between them. Germline V gives CDR1 SGDLS, CDR2 YYNGEE. The CDR3 DNA follows: TGTGCCAGCAGTTCGTTCGGGGCCAAAAACATTCAGTACTTC. Protein product: CASSSFGAKNIQYF.

This clone has more than one count but fewer than ten. The CDR3 DNA is TGTGCCAGTAGTTACAGGGGACTAGCGGGATACAATGAGCAGTTCTTC. Translated: CASSYRGLAGYNEQFF. V gene TRBV19 combines with J gene TRBJ2-1; 13 nucleotides align to TRBD2. CDR1 LNHDA and CDR2 SQIVND come from the germline V gene (reference sequence). This CDR3 is built from 16 residues. V shed 5 bases and J 4 bases; nucleotides not matched to a gene: 5. The full variable domain, rest sourced from reference TRBV19 and TRBJ2-1, is DGGITQSPKYLFRKEGQNVTLSCEQNLNHDAMYWYRQDPGQGLRLIYYSQIVNDFQKGDIAEGYSVSREKKESFPLTVTSAQKNPTAFYLCASSYRGLAGYNEQFFGPGTRLTVL.

J is TRBJ1-1 and V is TRBV10-3; 9 bases align to TRBD1. Germline V gene lookup returns CDR1 ENHRY and CDR2 SYGVKD. This CDR3 has 14 residues. Trimming removed 4 bases from V and 4 bases from J; junction bases left unmatched: 4. The CDR3 sequence is CAISGTGGVTEAFF. CDR3 sequence (DNA): TGTGCCATCAGTGGTACAGGGGGCGTCACTGAAGCTTTCTTT.